This entry lists 2 T cell receptor beta chains sequenced from one sample in a study of shared clonotypes between healthy human individuals. Libraries were prepared by immunoSEQ multiplex PCR; TCRdb keeps only in-frame clonotypes and omits some of them. Seen here are around 550,000 clones, 90% to 96% observed once, and the top ten hold 0.05% to 0.07%. Sequenced input: naive CD4+ T cells sorted from blood. Subset: CD45RA+ positively selected. These receptor sequences come from a woman under 40 in good health.

J is TRBJ1-1 and V is TRBV27; TRBD1 matches at 9 bases. The CDR3 contains 13 residues. Germline V gene sequence: CDR1 MNHEY, CDR2 SMNVEV (reference sequence). V lost 7 bases to trimming and J lost 3 bases; unmatched junction nucleotides: 3. The CDR3 coding sequence is TGTGCCAGCAAGCGGACAGGGGACACTGAAGCTTTCTTT. This gives the protein CASKRTGDTEAFF.

To note about this clone: This sample also contains other DNA sequences that code for the same CDR3. The chain carries TRBV7-3 and TRBJ2-1; TRBD1 matches at 8 bases. The germline CDR1 and CDR2 sequences are SGHTA and FQGTGA. The CDR3 runs to 15 residues. V gave up 5 bases and J gave up 0 bases; unmatched junction bases: 3. In DNA form, the CDR3 reads TGTGCCAGCAGCCTCGGACAGGGCTCCTACAATGAGCAGTTCTTC. Translation gives CASSLGQGSYNEQFF. The full variable domain, with the rest looked up from reference TRBV7-3 and TRBJ2-1, is GAGVSQTPSNKVTEKGKYVELRCDPISGHTALYWYRQSLGQGPEFLIYFQGTGAADDSGLPNDRFFAVRPEGSVSTLKIQRTERGDSAVYLCASSLGQGSYNEQFFGPGTRLTVL.